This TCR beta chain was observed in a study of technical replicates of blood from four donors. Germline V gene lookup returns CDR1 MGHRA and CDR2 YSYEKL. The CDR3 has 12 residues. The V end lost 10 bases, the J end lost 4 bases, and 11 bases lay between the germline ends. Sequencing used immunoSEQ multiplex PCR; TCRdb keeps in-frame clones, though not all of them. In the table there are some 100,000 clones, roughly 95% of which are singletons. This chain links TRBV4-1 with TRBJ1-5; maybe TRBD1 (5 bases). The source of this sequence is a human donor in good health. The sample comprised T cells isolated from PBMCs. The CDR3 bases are TGCGCCATCATCGGGGGAAATCAGCCCCAGCATTTT. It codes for CAIIGGNQPQHF.